A single sample gave rise to the 21 T cell receptor beta chains below, sequenced in a study of blood T cell repertoires in COVID-19. Some clones are missing from TCRdb's copy, which holds only in-frame ones; the method was immunoSEQ multiplex PCR. This sample yields a few hundred thousand clones, of which 82% are seen a single time; 3.6% belongs to the top ten. Sequenced sample: peripheral blood. These receptors originate from a woman of 80 years or more with acute or convalescent COVID-19.

In this sample, this clone turned up once. The rearrangement uses TRBV2 and TRBJ1-4; D ambiguous. The germline gives CDR1 SNHLY, CDR2 FYNNEI. V was pared by 4 bases and J by 7 bases, with 13 bases between. This CDR3 is 14 amino acids long. The CDR3 coding sequence is TGTGCCAGCAGTGTGGAGGAGTTTTTTGAAAAACTGTTTTTT. It specifies CASSVEEFFEKLFF.

V gene TRBV7-9 combines with J gene TRBJ1-2; 7 bases match TRBD1. The V segment lost 5 bases and the J segment 8 bases; nucleotides outside the gene matches: 5. There are 12 residues in the CDR3. CDR1 is SEHNR and CDR2 is FQNEAQ in the germline V gene (reference sequence). CDR3 in amino acids: CASSEYRGGYTF. In nucleotides, the CDR3 is TGTGCCAGCAGCGAATACAGGGGCGGCTACACCTTC.

The rearrangement joins TRBV5-1 to TRBJ1-6; D is possibly TRBD1 (6 bases). Between the trimmed V and J ends, which lost 2 bases and 5 bases, there was a span of 14 bases. Germline V gene sequence: CDR1 SGHRS, CDR2 YFSETQ. This CDR3 is 16 amino acids long. Written as DNA, the CDR3 is TGCGCCAGCAGCTTACAGGGACCCCCTAATAATTCACCCCTCCACTTT. Protein: CASSLQGPPNNSPLHF.

V is TRBV6-5 and J is TRBJ1-1; D is possibly TRBD1 (6 bases). CDR1 is MNHEY and CDR2 is SVGAGI in the germline V gene. The CDR3 loop spans 13 amino acids. The V end lost 7 bases, the J end lost 11 bases, and 20 bases lay between the germline ends. The CDR3 here is CASTPEDGTRAFF. The CDR3 DNA sequence: TGTGCCAGCACCCCGGAAGACGGGACAAGGGCTTTCTTT.

The chain combines TRBV6-5 with TRBJ1-2, with D possibly TRBD1 on 5 matching bases. V lost 4 bases and J 4 bases, leaving 10 bases between the germline ends. This CDR3 comprises 13 residues. From germline, CDR1 is MNHEY and CDR2 SVGAGI. CDR3 nucleotide sequence: TGTGCCAGCAGTTGGACGGGGGGCTATGGCTACACCTTC. It yields the protein CASSWTGGYGYTF.

Regarding this clone: The sample contains more than one DNA sequence encoding this CDR3. V usage is TRBV24-1 and J usage is TRBJ2-1, with no clear D. This CDR3 is built from 13 residues. Looked up from germline, CDR1 is KGHDR and CDR2 is SFDVKD. Between the trimmed V and J ends, which lost 4 bases and 6 bases, there was a span of 9 bases. For the CDR3, the DNA is TGTGCCACCAGTGACCCCACGGTCAATGAGCAGTTCTTC. Amino acid sequence: CATSDPTVNEQFF.

This clone turned up a few times. This sequence joins TRBV4-1 and TRBJ1-6; 7 bases are a match to TRBD1. Germline V lookup: CDR1 MGHRA, CDR2 YSYEKL. The V segment lost 5 bases and the J segment 10 bases; nucleotides outside the gene matches: 8. The CDR3 covers 14 residues. For the CDR3, the DNA is TGCGCCAGCAGCGTCCATGGACAGGAATCACCCCTCCACTTT. Translated, it gives CASSVHGQESPLHF.

The CDR3 is CASSRQGGTEAFF. The DNA for the CDR3 is TGTGCCAGCAGCCGACAGGGTGGCACTGAAGCTTTCTTT. This chain links TRBV3-1 (or the pseudogene TRBV3-2) with TRBJ1-1; TRBD1 agrees at 7 bases. The length of the CDR3 is 13 residues. Germline CDR1 reads LGHDT; CDR2 reads YNNKEL (reference sequence). The junction had 3 bases not matched to a gene; V was cut back by 4 bases and J by 4 bases.

This sequence joins TRBV28 and TRBJ2-7; weak D call: TRBD1 (6 bases). CDR3 length: 13 residues. CDR1 is MDHEN, CDR2 SYDVKM, per germline. Trimming left V 7 bases short and J 4 bases short, with 14 bases between. The CDR3 region is CASNAGAPYEQYF. Written as DNA, the CDR3 is TGTGCCAGCAACGCAGGGGCCCCATACGAGCAGTACTTC.

J is TRBJ2-5 and V is TRBV9, with 8 nucleotides matching TRBD1. This CDR3 region has 15 residues. Germline V gene data show CDR1 as SGDLS and CDR2 as YYNGEE. V was pared by 5 bases and J by 1 base, with 7 bases of the junction left unmatched. CDR3 coding DNA: TGTGCCAGCAGTAAGGACAGGGATCCCCAAGAGACCCAGTACTTC. It is translated as CASSKDRDPQETQYF.

V and J are TRBV24-1 and TRBJ2-1; 13 bases map to TRBD2. This CDR3 contains 21 residues. V trimming: 3 bases; J trimming: 0 bases; junction bases outside the gene matches: 13. Germline CDR1 reads KGHDR; CDR2 reads SFDVKD. The CDR3: CATSDLTSGGFLPSSYNEQFF. The CDR3 nucleotides read TGTGCCACCAGTGATCTGACTAGCGGGGGGTTTCTCCCAAGCTCCTACAATGAGCAGTTCTTC.

As to this clone: This same CDR3 is encoded by further DNA sequences in the sample. The chain has TRBV29-1 and TRBJ1-5, with D unclear. The germline CDR1 and CDR2 sequences are SQVTM and ANQGSEA. The CDR3 covers 12 residues. Trimming pared 4 bases from V and 5 bases from J, leaving 9 bases between. This CDR3 is CSVGGGDQPQHF. The CDR3 DNA follows: TGCAGCGTTGGAGGAGGAGATCAGCCCCAGCATTTT.

This chain uses TRBV7-9 with TRBJ1-4, with D unclear. The CDR3 extends over 15 amino acids. Germline CDR1 SEHNR, CDR2 FQNEAQ (reference sequence). Deletions cut 5 bases from V and 0 bases from J, with 10 bases between. CDR3 region: CASSRGGSTNEKLFF. CDR3 nucleotide sequence: TGTGCCAGCAGCAGAGGAGGCTCAACTAATGAAAAACTGTTTTTT.

The rearrangement joins TRBV6-6 to TRBJ2-3; D is perhaps TRBD2 (5 bases). CDR3 size: 14 residues. Germline-derived CDR1 and CDR2 are MNHNY and SVGAGI (reference sequence). V was trimmed by 8 bases and J by 2 bases, leaving 14 bases between them. Here the CDR3 DNA reads TGTGCCAGCTCAGAAGGACTTCCCACAGATACGCAGTATTTT. Protein: CASSEGLPTDTQYF.

In this sample, this clone turned up once. V is TRBV27 and J is TRBJ1-1, with D hard to call. Looked up from germline, CDR1 is MNHEY and CDR2 is SMNVEV (reference sequence). Between the trimmed V and J ends, which lost 3 bases and 1 base, there was a span of 9 bases. This CDR3 comprises 14 residues. The CDR3 nucleotides are TGTGCCAGCAGTTTTCAACGGGGGAACACTGAAGCTTTCTTT. Its translation is CASSFQRGNTEAFF.

This chain joins TRBV24-1 and TRBJ2-2, with 7 bases fitting TRBD1. Per the germline V gene, CDR1 is KGHDR and CDR2 is SFDVKD. Losses at the gene ends were 4 bases for V and 5 bases for J; bases not matched to a gene: 3. The CDR3 length is 14 residues. The CDR3 DNA sequence: TGTGCCACCAGTGACAGACAGGGAACCGGGGAGCTGTTTTTT. Amino acids: CATSDRQGTGELFF.

The CDR3 coding sequence is TGCGCCAGCAGACAGAGCATGAACACTGAAGCTTTCTTT. This codes for CASRQSMNTEAFF. The genes are TRBV4-1 and TRBJ1-1; D remains unclear. The V end lost 6 bases, the J end lost 0 bases, and 8 bases lay between the germline ends. Germline V CDR1 and CDR2: MGHRA, YSYEKL. The CDR3 runs to 13 residues.

DNA of the CDR3: TGTGCCAGCAGCTTTAACCAGGGGTTTAATGAAAAACTGTTTTTT. Translating gives CASSFNQGFNEKLFF. This chain uses TRBV9 with TRBJ1-4; TRBD1 is a possible D gene (6 bases). CDR1 SGDLS and CDR2 YYNGEE come from the germline V gene. The V gene lost 4 bases and the J gene lost 4 bases, with 14 bases spanning the gap. This CDR3 is 15 amino acids long.

The gene calls are TRBV5-4 and TRBJ1-3; D not resolved. V was clipped by 2 bases and J by 0 bases, with 12 bases between them. Germline assignment: CDR1 SGHNT and CDR2 YYREEE (reference sequence). This CDR3 spans 16 amino acids. The CDR3 DNA reads TGTGCCAGCAGCTTCGGTCAGGCGAACTCTGGAAACACCATATATTTT. Translation gives CASSFGQANSGNTIYF.

The chain employs TRBV3-1 (or the pseudogene TRBV3-2) and TRBJ1-5; maybe TRBD1 (6 bases). This CDR3 contains 16 residues. Germline loops: CDR1 LGHDT, CDR2 YNNKEL (reference sequence). V was clipped by 0 bases and J by 0 bases, with 9 bases between them. Written as DNA, the CDR3 is TGTGCCAGCAGCCAAGACTTACAGGGTAGCAATCAGCCCCAGCATTTT. Its protein product is CASSQDLQGSNQPQHF.

The J gene is TRBJ1-2, the V gene TRBV10-3; TRBD1 might be the D (6 bases). The V end was cut by 3 bases, the J end by 7 bases, with 15 bases between. CDR3 length equals 14 residues. The germline CDR1 and CDR2 sequences are ENHRY and SYGVKD. The CDR3 is CAISEAGEGIGYTF. Here the CDR3 DNA reads TGTGCCATCAGTGAAGCAGGGGAGGGGATTGGCTACACCTTC.